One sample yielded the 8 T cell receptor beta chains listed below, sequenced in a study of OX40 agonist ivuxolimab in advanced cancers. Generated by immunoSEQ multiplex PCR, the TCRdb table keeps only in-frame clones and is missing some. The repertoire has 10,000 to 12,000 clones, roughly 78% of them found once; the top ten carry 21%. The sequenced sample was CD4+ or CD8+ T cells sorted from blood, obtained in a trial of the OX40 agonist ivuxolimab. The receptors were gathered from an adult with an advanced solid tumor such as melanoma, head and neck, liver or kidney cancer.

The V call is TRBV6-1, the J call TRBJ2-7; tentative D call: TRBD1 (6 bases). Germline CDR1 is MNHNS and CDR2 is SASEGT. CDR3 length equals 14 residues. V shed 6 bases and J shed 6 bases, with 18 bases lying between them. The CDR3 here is CASSKTAPGVEQYF. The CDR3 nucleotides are TGTGCCAGCAGCAAAACCGCCCCAGGGGTCGAGCAGTACTTC.

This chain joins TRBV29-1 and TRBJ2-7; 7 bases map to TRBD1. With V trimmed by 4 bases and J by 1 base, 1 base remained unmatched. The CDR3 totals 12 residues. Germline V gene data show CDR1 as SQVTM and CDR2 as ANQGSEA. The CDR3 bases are TGCAGCGTTGTGACAGGGTCCTACGAGCAGTACTTC. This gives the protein CSVVTGSYEQYF.

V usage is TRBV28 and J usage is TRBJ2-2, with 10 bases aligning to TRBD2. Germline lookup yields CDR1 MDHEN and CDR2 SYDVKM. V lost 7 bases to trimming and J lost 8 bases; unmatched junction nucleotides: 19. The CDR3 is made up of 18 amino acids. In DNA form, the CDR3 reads TGTGCCAGCACAACCAAAGGCGCTAGCGGGAGATTGGCGGGGGAGCTGTTTTTT. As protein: CASTTKGASGRLAGELFF.

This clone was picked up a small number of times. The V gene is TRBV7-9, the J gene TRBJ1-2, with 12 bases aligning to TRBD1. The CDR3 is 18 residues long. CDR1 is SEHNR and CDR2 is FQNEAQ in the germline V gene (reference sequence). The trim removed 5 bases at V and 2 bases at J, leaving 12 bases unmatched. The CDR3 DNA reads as TGTGCCAGCAGCCACACGACGAGGGGACAGGGGGCCAACTATGGCTACACCTTC. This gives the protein CASSHTTRGQGANYGYTF. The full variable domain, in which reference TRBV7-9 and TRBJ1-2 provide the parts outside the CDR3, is DTGVSQNPRHKITKRGQNVTFRCDPISEHNRLYWYRQTLGQGPEFLTYFQNEAQLEKSRLLSDRFSAERPKGSFSTLEIQRTEQGDSAMYLCASSHTTRGQGANYGYTFGSGTRLTVV.

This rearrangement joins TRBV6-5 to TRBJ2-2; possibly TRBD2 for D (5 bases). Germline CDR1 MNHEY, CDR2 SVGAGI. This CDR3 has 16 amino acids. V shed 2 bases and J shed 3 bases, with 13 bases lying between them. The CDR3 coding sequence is TGTGCCAGCAGTTACGGCGCTAGCTGGGACACCGGGGAGCTGTTTTTT. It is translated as CASSYGASWDTGELFF.

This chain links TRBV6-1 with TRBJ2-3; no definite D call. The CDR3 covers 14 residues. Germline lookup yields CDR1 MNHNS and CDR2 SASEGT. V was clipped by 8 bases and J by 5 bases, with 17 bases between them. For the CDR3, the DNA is TGTGCCAGCCATAACTCTCCTGAAGGAGATACGCAGTATTTT. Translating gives CASHNSPEGDTQYF.

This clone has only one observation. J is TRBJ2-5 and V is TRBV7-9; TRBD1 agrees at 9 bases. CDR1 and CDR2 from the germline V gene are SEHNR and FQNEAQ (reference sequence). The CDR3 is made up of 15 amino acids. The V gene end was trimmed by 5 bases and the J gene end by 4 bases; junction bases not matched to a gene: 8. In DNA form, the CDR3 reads TGTGCCAGCAGCGAGACCGGGACAGGGACAGAGACCCAGTACTTC. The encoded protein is CASSETGTGTETQYF.

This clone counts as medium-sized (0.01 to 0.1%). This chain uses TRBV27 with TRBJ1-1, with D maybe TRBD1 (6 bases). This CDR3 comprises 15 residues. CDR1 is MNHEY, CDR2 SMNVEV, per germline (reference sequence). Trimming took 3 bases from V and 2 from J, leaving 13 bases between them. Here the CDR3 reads CASSLGAGSNTEAFF. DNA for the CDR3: TGTGCCAGCAGTTTGGGGGCGGGAAGCAACACTGAAGCTTTCTTT.